This TCR beta chain came from a study of blood T cells in healthy people across ages. Whole-study findings and limits: While age rose, TCR beta diversity per million T cells dropped in a roughly linear way.

Note on this clonotype: Its antigen remains unknown.

There were healthy Caucasian individuals from Russia, aged roughly 6 to 95, serving as donors. Every sample yielded at least 6.5 million isolated PBMCs. V trimming: 0 bases; J trimming: 2 bases; junction bases outside the gene matches: 5. Germline V gene data show CDR1 as LNHNV and CDR2 as YYDKDF (reference sequence). The CDR3 extends over 16 amino acids. A sample-barcoded 5' primer and a J-beta primer mix were used in a second PCR of roughly 6 to 11 cycles. TCRdb ran MiXCR on the 5' RACE reads and lists one entry per CDR3 protein. This table holds around 1,800,000 distinct CDR3 sequences, approximately 39% found once.

This chain connects TRBV15 to TRBJ2-5, with 8 bases aligning to TRBD2. The receptor's source is a human donor in good health. The specimen was blood. The DNA for the CDR3 is TGTGCCACCAGCAGAGATCCAGGCGGGGGGCAAGAGACCCAGTACTTC. As protein: CATSRDPGGGQETQYF.